A single sample gave rise to the 19 T cell receptor beta chains below, sequenced in a study of shared clonotypes between healthy human individuals. Some clones are missing from TCRdb's copy, which holds only in-frame ones; the method was immunoSEQ multiplex PCR. The repertoire holds about 2.4 million clones, with 80% to 95% as singletons. The specimen was naive CD4+ T cells from PBMCs. Subset: CD45RA+ positively selected. The receptors come from a young man in good health. Some clones in this sample may be carry-over from other donors' samples.

V is TRBV5-4 and J is TRBJ2-7; 7 bases are shared with TRBD2. Germline V CDR1 and CDR2: SGHNT, YYREEE (reference sequence). CDR3 length: 16 residues. The V and J ends lost 4 bases and 0 bases, in that order; junction bases with no gene match: 10. CDR3 sequence: CASSDGTTRISYEQYF. The CDR3 coding sequence is TGTGCCAGCAGCGATGGGACTACTAGAATCTCCTACGAGCAGTACTTC.

The chain employs TRBV9 and TRBJ2-3; D not certain. The CDR3 runs 16 residues. Trimming pared 1 base from V and 0 bases from J, leaving 12 bases between. In germline, CDR1 is SGDLS, CDR2 YYNGEE. CDR3 in amino acids: CASSVIPTGSTDTQYF. The CDR3 DNA sequence: TGTGCCAGCAGCGTAATCCCCACCGGGAGCACAGATACGCAGTATTTT.

The chain carries TRBV5-8 and TRBJ2-7; 9 bases align to TRBD1. The germline gives CDR1 SGHTS, CDR2 YDEGEE. CDR3 length: 16 residues. J lost 0 bases, V lost 5 bases, and 9 bases had no gene match. The CDR3 sequence is CASSRTGQGTSYEQYF. CDR3 DNA sequence: TGTGCCAGCAGTCGTACCGGACAGGGGACCTCCTACGAGCAGTACTTC.

The chain has TRBV6-1 and TRBJ2-7; D not certain. Germline CDR1 MNHNS, CDR2 SASEGT. There are 12 residues in the CDR3. Trimming stripped 1 base from V and 5 bases from J, with 6 bases between. CDR3 sequence (DNA): TGTGCCAGCAGTGAAGTTCGGGACGAGCAGTACTTC. Translating gives CASSEVRDEQYF.

The chain is built from TRBV28 and TRBJ1-2; 8 bases agree with TRBD1. The length of the CDR3 is 14 residues. The germline gives CDR1 MDHEN, CDR2 SYDVKM. J was trimmed by 7 bases and V by 6 bases; bases with no gene match: 10. The CDR3 here is CASSSTGERGGYTF. The CDR3 nucleotides are TGTGCCAGCAGCTCGACAGGGGAGAGAGGTGGCTACACCTTC.

This chain uses TRBV7-8 with TRBJ1-4, with D maybe TRBD1 (5 bases). V lost 3 bases and J 5 bases, leaving 16 bases between the germline ends. Germline V gene data show CDR1 as SGHVS and CDR2 as FQNEAQ. This CDR3 spans 16 amino acids. CDR3 DNA sequence: TGTGCCAGCAGCTTGGGACGGGTTGCTATCAATGAAAAACTGTTTTTT. Translated: CASSLGRVAINEKLFF.

This chain links TRBV5-1 with TRBJ1-2; possibly TRBD1 for D (6 bases). Trimming stripped 5 bases from V and 8 bases from J, with 22 bases between. Germline CDR1 and CDR2: SGHRS and YFSETQ. CDR3 size: 15 residues. The CDR3 bases are TGCGCCAGCAGTACTTTTTCGGGGGGCGTTGAGGGCTACACCTTC. Amino acids: CASSTFSGGVEGYTF.

V gene TRBV19 combines with J gene TRBJ2-6; a possible D gene is TRBD2 (6 bases). The CDR3 extends over 15 amino acids. The germline V gene has CDR1 LNHDA and CDR2 SQIVND (reference sequence). CDR3 amino acids: CAARGGNSGANVLTF. In DNA, the CDR3 is TGTGCAGCGCGGGGCGGAAACTCTGGGGCCAACGTCCTGACTTTC.

This chain joins TRBV2 and TRBJ2-3; D ambiguous. With 8 bases removed from V and 0 bases from J, the gap between germline ends came to 12 bases. CDR1 and CDR2 (germline): SNHLY, FYNNEI. The CDR3 extends over 14 amino acids. The CDR3 bases are TGTGCCAGCGGTTGGGGTACTAGCACAGATACGCAGTATTTT. Protein: CASGWGTSTDTQYF.

This chain connects TRBV2 to TRBJ1-1, with unresolved D. This CDR3 region has 11 residues. Per the germline V gene, CDR1 is SNHLY and CDR2 is FYNNEI. Trimming removed 8 bases at V and 4 bases at J, with 8 bases between. CDR3 DNA: TGTGCCAGCTGTGGCCGCACTGAAGCTTTCTTT. This codes for CASCGRTEAFF.

As DNA, the CDR3 is TGCAGTGCTTCTCGACTCTATGAGCAGTTCTTC. Its translation: CSASRLYEQFF. The V gene is TRBV20-1, the J gene TRBJ2-1; D not resolved. There are 11 residues in the CDR3. V lost 5 bases, J lost 8 bases, and 10 bases lay in between. The germline gives CDR1 DFQATT, CDR2 SNEGSKA (reference sequence).

The chain combines TRBV28 with TRBJ2-5; 8 positions match TRBD1. V shed 6 bases, J shed 5 bases, and the junction held 14 bases outside the gene matches. The CDR3 loop spans 16 amino acids. CDR1 MDHEN and CDR2 SYDVKM come from the germline V gene. The CDR3 region is CASSHTDRVGSETQYF. The CDR3 coding sequence is TGTGCCAGCAGCCACACGGACAGGGTTGGGAGTGAGACCCAGTACTTC.

The genes are TRBV9 and TRBJ1-1; D uncertain. The germline V and J ends were trimmed by 0 bases and 13 bases, with 16 bases remaining between them. CDR3 length: 13 amino acids. CDR1 and CDR2 from the germline V gene are SGDLS and YYNGEE. The CDR3 DNA reads as TGTGCCAGCAGCGTAGAGGGCCCACGGGAGCTTTTCTTT. Residues: CASSVEGPRELFF.

This sequence joins TRBV30 and TRBJ2-3; 12 bases are a match to TRBD2. V was clipped by 2 bases and J by 6 bases; unmatched bases: 15. There are 18 residues in the CDR3. Per the germline V gene, CDR1 is GTSNPN and CDR2 is SVGIG (reference sequence). In DNA form, the CDR3 reads TGTGCCTGGAGTCCGCGACCCGGGCTAGCGGGAGGGTCGGATACGCAGTATTTT. It yields the protein CAWSPRPGLAGGSDTQYF.

This clone was seen a handful of times. The rearrangement uses TRBV7-3 and TRBJ1-5; no clear D. CDR3 size: 13 residues. V lost 2 bases to trimming and J lost 5 bases, with 7 bases between them. Looked up from germline, CDR1 is SGHTA and CDR2 is FQGTGA. The CDR3 DNA reads TGTGCCAGCAGCTTAGAGTTGGATCAGCCCCAGCATTTT. Its translation: CASSLELDQPQHF.

The chain is built from TRBV30 and TRBJ1-2; perhaps TRBD1 as D (5 bases). This CDR3 comprises 15 residues. From germline, CDR1 is GTSNPN and CDR2 SVGIG (reference sequence). V lost 5 bases, J lost 4 bases, and 20 bases lay in between. The CDR3 is CAWATGRGLLYGYTF. The CDR3 coding sequence is TGTGCCTGGGCCACGGGTAGGGGCCTCCTCTATGGCTACACCTTC.

This clone came up once. The chain is built from TRBV25-1 and TRBJ2-3; TRBD1 matches at 9 bases. The J segment lost 5 bases and the V segment lost 5 bases, leaving 8 bases of the junction unmatched. CDR3 length: 15 amino acids. Germline loops: CDR1 MGHDK, CDR2 SYGVNS. The chain's CDR3 is CASSSRTGVIDTQYF. DNA of the CDR3: TGTGCCAGCAGTTCTAGGACAGGGGTTATAGATACGCAGTATTTT.

The chain carries TRBV14 and TRBJ2-3, with 9 bases matching TRBD1. The germline gives CDR1 SGHDN, CDR2 FVKESK. V was pared by 5 bases and J by 7 bases, with 7 bases of the junction left unmatched. The CDR3 extends over 14 amino acids. The DNA for the CDR3 is TGTGCCAGCAGCTTCCGGGACAGGGCAAATACGCAGTATTTT. Protein product: CASSFRDRANTQYF.

This clone was observed a handful of times. V gene TRBV2 combines with J gene TRBJ2-7, with D tentatively TRBD1 (5 bases). V lost 5 bases to trimming and J lost 6 bases, with 14 bases between them. The germline CDR1 and CDR2 sequences are SNHLY and FYNNEI. This CDR3 is built from 13 residues. CDR3 nucleotides: TGTGCCAGCAGTTTTGACAGTTCAGTCGAGCAGTACTTC. This encodes CASSFDSSVEQYF. Drawing the rest from reference TRBV2 and TRBJ2-7, the complete variable domain is EPEVTQTPSHQVTQMGQEVILRCVPISNHLYFYWYRQILGQKVEFLVSFYNNEISEKSEIFDDQFSVERPDGSNFTLKIRSTKLEDSAMYFCASSFDSSVEQYFGPGTRLTVT.